This T cell receptor (beta chain) was observed in a study of monozygotic twins with inflammatory bowel disease. General observations from the study: IBD patients carried less diverse TCRbeta repertoires (inverse Simpson) than healthy co-twins. IBD patients shared fewer clonotypes with others than healthy twins, especially with disease activity.

The CDR3 runs to 15 residues. Germline-derived CDR1 and CDR2 are LGHNA and YSLEER. Each UMI harboured a 6-nucleotide sample barcode and was appended via template switching. TCRdb reprocessed the 5' RACE reads, keeping one entry per CDR3 protein, no DNA. The sample totals roughly 100,000 distinct CDR3 sequences. As for this clonotype: The antigen is unknown.

This clonotype was sampled from a human donor with ulcerative colitis or Crohn's disease, or a healthy co-twin of an affected twin (not recorded which). This chain joins TRBV4-3 and TRBJ1-2. Specimen: blood. The CDR3 sequence: CASSQDPQSYYGYTF.